This T cell receptor beta chain was documented in a study of blood T cell repertoires in COVID-19. Study summary: Acute and convalescent COVID-19 specimens originated in the United States, Italy and Spain. The analysed material was cDNA or gDNA that came from T cells, B-cell-depleted T cells, or PBMCs.

Individuals drawn from around 25 US areas were about 18 to 100 years old. Participants had their cohort set by participant-reported clinical history. Sequencing was performed with immunoSEQ multiplex PCR; in TCRdb, only in-frame clones are kept and a portion is missing. The profile shows more than 200,000 clones, 75% to 90% of them singletons. V was pared by 5 bases and J by 1 base, with 8 bases between. This CDR3 contains 13 residues. CDR1 is SGHTA, CDR2 FQGTGA, per germline. Sequenced sample: PBMCs or T cells enriched from blood (not recorded which). The V call is TRBV7-3, the J call TRBJ1-1; unclear D gene. The receptor's source is a woman younger than 45 who had recovered from COVID-19. Here the CDR3 reads CASSATRNTEAFF. The CDR3 DNA is TGTGCCAGCAGCGCGACACGGAACACTGAAGCTTTCTTT.